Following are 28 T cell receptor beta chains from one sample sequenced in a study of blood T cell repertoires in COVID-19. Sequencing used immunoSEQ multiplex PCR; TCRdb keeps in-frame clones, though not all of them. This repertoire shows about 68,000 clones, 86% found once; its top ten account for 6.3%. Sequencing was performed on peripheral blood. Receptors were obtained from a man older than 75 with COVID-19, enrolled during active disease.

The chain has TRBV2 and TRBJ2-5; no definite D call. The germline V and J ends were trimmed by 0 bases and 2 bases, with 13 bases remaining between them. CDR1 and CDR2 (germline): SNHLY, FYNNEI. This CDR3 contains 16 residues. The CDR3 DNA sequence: TGTGCCAGCAGTGAAGCGAGGAGACGGAGACAAGAGACCCAGTACTTC. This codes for CASSEARRRRQETQYF.

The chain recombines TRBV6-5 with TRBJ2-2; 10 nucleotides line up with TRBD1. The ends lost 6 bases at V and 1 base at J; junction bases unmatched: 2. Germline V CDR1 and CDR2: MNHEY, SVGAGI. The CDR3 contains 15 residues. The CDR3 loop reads CASRRDRGNTGELFF. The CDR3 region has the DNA TGTGCCAGCAGAAGGGACAGGGGGAACACCGGGGAGCTGTTTTTT.

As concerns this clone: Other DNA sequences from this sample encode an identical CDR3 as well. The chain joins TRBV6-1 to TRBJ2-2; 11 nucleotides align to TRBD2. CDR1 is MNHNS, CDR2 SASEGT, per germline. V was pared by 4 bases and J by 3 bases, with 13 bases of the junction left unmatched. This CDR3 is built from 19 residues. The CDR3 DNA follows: TGTGCCAGCAGTGGACTTAGTAGCGGGGGGGCGCGGTACACCGGGGAGCTGTTTTTT. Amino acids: CASSGLSSGGARYTGELFF.

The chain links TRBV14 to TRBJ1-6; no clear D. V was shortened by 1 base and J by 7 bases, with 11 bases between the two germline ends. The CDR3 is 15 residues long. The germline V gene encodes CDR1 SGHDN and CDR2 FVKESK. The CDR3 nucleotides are TGTGCCAGCAGCCAAGCGGGTTCCGCGAATTCACCCCTCCACTTT. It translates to CASSQAGSANSPLHF. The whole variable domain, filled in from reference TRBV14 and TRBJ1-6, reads EAGVTQFPSHSVIEKGQTVTLRCDPISGHDNLYWYRRVMGKEIKFLLHFVKESKQDESGMPNNRFLAERTGGTYSTLKVQPAELEDSGVYFCASSQAGSANSPLHFGNGTRLTVT.

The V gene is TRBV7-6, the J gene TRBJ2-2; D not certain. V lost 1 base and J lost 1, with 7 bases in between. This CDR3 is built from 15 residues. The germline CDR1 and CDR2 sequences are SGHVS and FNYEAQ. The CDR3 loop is CASSLGQVNTGELFF. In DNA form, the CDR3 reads TGTGCCAGCAGCTTAGGCCAGGTGAACACCGGGGAGCTGTTTTTT.

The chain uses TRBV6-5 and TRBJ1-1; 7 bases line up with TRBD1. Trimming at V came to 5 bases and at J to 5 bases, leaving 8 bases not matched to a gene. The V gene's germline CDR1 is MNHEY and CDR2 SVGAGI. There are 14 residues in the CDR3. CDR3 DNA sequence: TGTGCCAGCAGTCCTCCGACAGGGAAGACTGAAGCTTTCTTT. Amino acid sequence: CASSPPTGKTEAFF.

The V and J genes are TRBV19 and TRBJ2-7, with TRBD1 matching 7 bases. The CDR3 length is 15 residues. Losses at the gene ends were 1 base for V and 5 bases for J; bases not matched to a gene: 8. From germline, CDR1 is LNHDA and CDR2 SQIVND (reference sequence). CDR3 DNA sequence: TGTGCCAGTAGTATAGGAGGGACAGTACGCAACGAGCAGTACTTC. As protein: CASSIGGTVRNEQYF.

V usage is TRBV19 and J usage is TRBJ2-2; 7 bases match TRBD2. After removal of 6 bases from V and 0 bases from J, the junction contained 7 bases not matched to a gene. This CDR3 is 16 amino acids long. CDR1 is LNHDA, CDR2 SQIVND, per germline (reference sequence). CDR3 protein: CASSLLAGANTGELFF. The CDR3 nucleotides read TGTGCCAGTAGCCTCTTGGCGGGGGCGAACACCGGGGAGCTGTTTTTT.

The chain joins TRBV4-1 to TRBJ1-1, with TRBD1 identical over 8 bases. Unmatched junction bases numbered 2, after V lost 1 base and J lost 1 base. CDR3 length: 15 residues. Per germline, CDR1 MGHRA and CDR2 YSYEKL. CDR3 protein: CASSQGQGANTEAFF. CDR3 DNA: TGCGCCAGCAGCCAAGGGCAGGGGGCGAACACTGAAGCTTTCTTT.

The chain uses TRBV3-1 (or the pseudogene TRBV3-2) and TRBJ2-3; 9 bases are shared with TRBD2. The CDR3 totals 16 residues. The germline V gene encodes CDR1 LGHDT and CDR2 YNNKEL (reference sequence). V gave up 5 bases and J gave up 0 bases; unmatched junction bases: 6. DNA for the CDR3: TGTGCCAGCAGCGGACTAGCGTACGCTAGCACAGATACGCAGTATTTT. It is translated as CASSGLAYASTDTQYF.

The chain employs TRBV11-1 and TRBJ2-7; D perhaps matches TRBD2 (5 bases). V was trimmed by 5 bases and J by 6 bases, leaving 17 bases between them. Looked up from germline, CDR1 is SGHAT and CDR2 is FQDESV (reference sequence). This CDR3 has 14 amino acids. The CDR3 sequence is CASSPRAKVAEQYF. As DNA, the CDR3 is TGTGCCAGCAGCCCGCGGGCCAAAGTCGCCGAGCAGTACTTC.

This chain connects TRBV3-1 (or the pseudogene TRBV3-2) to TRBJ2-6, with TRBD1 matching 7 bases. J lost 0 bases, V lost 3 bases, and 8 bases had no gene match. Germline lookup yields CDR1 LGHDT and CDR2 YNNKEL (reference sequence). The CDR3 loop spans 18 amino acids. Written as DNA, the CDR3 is TGTGCCAGCAGCCATTATGACAGGGCCGACTCTGGGGCCAACGTCCTGACTTTC. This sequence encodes CASSHYDRADSGANVLTF.

The DNA for the CDR3 is TGTGCCAGCGCCCAGGGGCTCGATGCAACTAATGAAAAACTGTTTTTT. It encodes CASAQGLDATNEKLFF. The genes are TRBV5-5 and TRBJ1-4, with D tentatively TRBD1 (6 bases). Trimming removed 7 bases from V and 0 bases from J, with 16 bases in between. Germline V gives CDR1 SGHKS, CDR2 YYEKEE (reference sequence). The CDR3 sequence is 16 residues long.

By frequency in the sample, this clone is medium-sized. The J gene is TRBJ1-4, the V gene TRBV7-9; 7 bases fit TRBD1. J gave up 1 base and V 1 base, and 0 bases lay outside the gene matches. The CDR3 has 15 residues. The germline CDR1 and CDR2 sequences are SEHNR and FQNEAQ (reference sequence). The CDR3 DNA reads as TGTGCCAGCAGCTTAGGACAGGGAACTAATGAAAAACTGTTTTTT. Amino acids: CASSLGQGTNEKLFF.

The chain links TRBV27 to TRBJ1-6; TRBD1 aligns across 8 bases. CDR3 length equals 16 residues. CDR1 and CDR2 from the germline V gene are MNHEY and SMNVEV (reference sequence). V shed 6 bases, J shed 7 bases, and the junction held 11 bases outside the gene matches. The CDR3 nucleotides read TGTGCCAGCAGAACGATCGGACAGGGAGGGAATTCACCCCTCCACTTT. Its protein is CASRTIGQGGNSPLHF.

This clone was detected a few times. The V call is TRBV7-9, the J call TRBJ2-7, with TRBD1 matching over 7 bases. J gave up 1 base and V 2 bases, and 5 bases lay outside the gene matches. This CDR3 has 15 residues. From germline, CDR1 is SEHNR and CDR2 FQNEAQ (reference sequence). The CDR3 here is CASSLTPTGSYEQYF. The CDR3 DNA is TGTGCCAGCAGCTTAACCCCGACAGGGTCCTACGAGCAGTACTTC.

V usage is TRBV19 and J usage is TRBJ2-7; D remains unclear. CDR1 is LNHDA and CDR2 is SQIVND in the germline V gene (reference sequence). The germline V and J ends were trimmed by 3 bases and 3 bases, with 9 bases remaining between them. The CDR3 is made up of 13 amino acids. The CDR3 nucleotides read TGTGCCAGTAGTATGCGAGGTTACTACGAGCAGTACTTC. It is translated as CASSMRGYYEQYF.

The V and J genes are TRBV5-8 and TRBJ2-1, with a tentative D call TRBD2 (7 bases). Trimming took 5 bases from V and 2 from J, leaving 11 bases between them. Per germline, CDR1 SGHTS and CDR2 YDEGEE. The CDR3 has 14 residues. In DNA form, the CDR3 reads TGTGCCAGCAGGGGGAGGGACACCTACAATGAGCAGTTCTTC. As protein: CASRGRDTYNEQFF.

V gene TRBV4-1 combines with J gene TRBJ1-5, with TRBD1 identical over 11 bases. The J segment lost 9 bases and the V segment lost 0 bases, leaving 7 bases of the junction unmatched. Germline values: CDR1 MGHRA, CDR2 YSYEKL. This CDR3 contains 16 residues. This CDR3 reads CASSQEGTGGIGPQHF. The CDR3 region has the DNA TGCGCCAGCAGCCAAGAAGGGACAGGGGGAATCGGGCCCCAGCATTTT.

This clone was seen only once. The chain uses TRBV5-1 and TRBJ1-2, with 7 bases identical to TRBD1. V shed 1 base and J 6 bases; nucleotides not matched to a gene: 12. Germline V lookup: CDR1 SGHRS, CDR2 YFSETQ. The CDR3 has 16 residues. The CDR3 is CASSLPPVGGYNGYTF. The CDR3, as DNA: TGCGCCAGCAGCTTGCCCCCGGTAGGGGGCTATAATGGCTACACCTTC.

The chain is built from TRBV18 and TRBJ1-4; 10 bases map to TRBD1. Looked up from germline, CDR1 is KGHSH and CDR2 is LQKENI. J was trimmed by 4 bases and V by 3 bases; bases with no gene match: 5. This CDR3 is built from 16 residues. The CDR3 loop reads CASSPRQGASNEKLFF. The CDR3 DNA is TGTGCCAGCTCACCCCGACAGGGGGCTAGTAATGAAAAACTGTTTTTT.

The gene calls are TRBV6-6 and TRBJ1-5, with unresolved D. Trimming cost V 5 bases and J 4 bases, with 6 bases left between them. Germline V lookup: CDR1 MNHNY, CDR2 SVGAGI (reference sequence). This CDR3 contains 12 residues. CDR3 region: CASSPPNQPQHF. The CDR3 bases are TGTGCCAGCAGTCCCCCTAATCAGCCCCAGCATTTT.

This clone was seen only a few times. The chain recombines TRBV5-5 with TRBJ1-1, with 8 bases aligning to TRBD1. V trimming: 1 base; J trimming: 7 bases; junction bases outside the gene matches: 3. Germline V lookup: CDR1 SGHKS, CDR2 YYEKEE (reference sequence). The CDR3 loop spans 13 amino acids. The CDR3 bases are TGTGCCAGCAGCTTGCAGGGGGCCCTTGAAGCTTTCTTT. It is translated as CASSLQGALEAFF. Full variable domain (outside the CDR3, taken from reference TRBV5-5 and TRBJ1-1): DAGVTQSPTHLIKTRGQQVTLRCSPISGHKSVSWYQQVLGQGPQFIFQYYEKEERGRGNFPDRFSARQFPNYSSELNVNALLLGDSALYLCASSLQGALEAFFGQGTRLTVV.

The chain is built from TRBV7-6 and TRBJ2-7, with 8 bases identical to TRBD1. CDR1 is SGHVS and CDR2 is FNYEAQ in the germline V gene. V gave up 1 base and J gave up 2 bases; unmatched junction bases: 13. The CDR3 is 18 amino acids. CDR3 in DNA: TGTGCCAGCAGCTTAGGTAGTGGCAGGGGGCCGACCCCCTACGAGCAGTACTTC. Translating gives CASSLGSGRGPTPYEQYF.

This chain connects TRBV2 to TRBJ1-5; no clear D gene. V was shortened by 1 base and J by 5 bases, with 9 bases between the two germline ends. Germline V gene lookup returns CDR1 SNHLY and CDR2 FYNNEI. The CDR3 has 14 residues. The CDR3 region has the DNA TGTGCCAGCAGTGAAGAGAGGAGGGATCAGCCCCAGCATTTT. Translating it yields CASSEERRDQPQHF.

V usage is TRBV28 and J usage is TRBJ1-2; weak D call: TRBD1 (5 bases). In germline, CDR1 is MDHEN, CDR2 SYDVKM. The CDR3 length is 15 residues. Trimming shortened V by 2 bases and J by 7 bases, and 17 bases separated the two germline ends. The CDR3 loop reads CASSLPGTPVTGYTF. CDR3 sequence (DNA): TGTGCCAGCAGTTTACCAGGGACTCCCGTCACTGGCTACACCTTC.

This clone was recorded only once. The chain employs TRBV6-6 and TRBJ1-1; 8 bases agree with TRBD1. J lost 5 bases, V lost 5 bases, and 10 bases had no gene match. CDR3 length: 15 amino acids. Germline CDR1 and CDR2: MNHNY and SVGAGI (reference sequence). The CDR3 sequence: CASSNLQGVRTEAFF. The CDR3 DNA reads TGTGCCAGCAGTAACCTACAGGGGGTGCGTACTGAAGCTTTCTTT.

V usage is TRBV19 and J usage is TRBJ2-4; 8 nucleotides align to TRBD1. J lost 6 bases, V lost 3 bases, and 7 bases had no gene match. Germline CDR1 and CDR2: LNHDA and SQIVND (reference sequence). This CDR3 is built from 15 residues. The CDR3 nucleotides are TGTGCCAGTAGTATCAGGACAGGGAGTGGAAACATTCAGTACTTC. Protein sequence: CASSIRTGSGNIQYF.